The entry that follows covers one T cell receptor (beta chain) sequence. TCRdb's copy holds only in-frame clones and misses some; the assay was immunoSEQ multiplex PCR. The sample holds over 250,000 clones; 85% to 90% are singletons and the top ten take 1.9%. The sample is drawn from a study of blood T cell repertoires in COVID-19. Enrolled through a virtual design, the participants were between roughly 18 and 90 years of age and came from about two dozen US areas. Germline loops: CDR1 MDHEN, CDR2 SYDVKM. Trimming stripped 6 bases from V and 6 bases from J, with 14 bases between. The CDR3 extends over 13 amino acids.

This TCR derives from a woman aged 60 to 75 who had recovered from COVID-19. The chain has TRBV28 and TRBJ1-1; D might be TRBD1 (6 bases). The sequencing sample was made of PBMCs or T cells enriched from blood (not recorded which). The chain's CDR3 is CASRPTGQPEAFF. CDR3 nucleotides: TGTGCCAGCAGGCCTACAGGGCAACCTGAAGCTTTCTTT. The full variable domain, with the rest looked up from reference TRBV28 and TRBJ1-1, is DVKVTQSSRYLVKRTGEKVFLECVQDMDHENMFWYRQDPGLGLRLIYFSYDVKMKEKGDIPEGYSVSREKKERFSLILESASTNQTSMYLCASRPTGQPEAFFGQGTRLTVV.